Following are 5 T cell receptor beta chains from one sample sequenced in a study of T cells in Graves' hyperthyroidism and ophthalmopathy. TCR beta CDR3 sequences were amplified from RNA transcripts. Primed by the HTBI set, a first-round RT-PCR was run on the TCR CDR3. TCRdb used MiXCR to reprocess the multiplex PCR reads, holding one entry per CDR3 protein. The profile covers hundreds of thousands of distinct CDR3 sequences, with over 35% appearing a single time and about 9% taken by the ten largest. The sequenced sample consisted of blood. These receptors originate from a man aged 18 to 30 with Graves' hyperthyroidism.

This clonotype was seen at least ten times. The V call is TRBV20-1, the J call TRBJ2-5, with 10 bases identical to TRBD2. The junction had 9 bases not matched to a gene; V was cut back by 5 bases and J by 0 bases. The CDR3 covers 16 residues. Germline V gives CDR1 DFQATT, CDR2 SNEGSKA (reference sequence). CDR3 bases: TGCAGTGCTTCCTCCGGGCTAGCGGGGGACCAAGAGACCCAGTACTTC. This sequence encodes CSASSGLAGDQETQYF.

The chain joins TRBV7-9 to TRBJ2-5, with D maybe TRBD2 (5 bases). V was clipped by 5 bases and J by 3 bases, with 13 bases between them. CDR1 is SEHNR, CDR2 FQNEAQ, per germline (reference sequence). The CDR3 has 14 amino acids. The CDR3 loop is CASSPWEPEETQYF. The CDR3 region has the DNA TGTGCCAGCAGCCCCTGGGAGCCCGAAGAGACCCAGTACTTC.

This clonotype was observed a single time. This sequence joins TRBV12-3 or TRBV12-4 and TRBJ1-1, with D possibly being TRBD1 (6 bases). V was cut by 3 bases and J by 0 bases, with 14 bases left in between. The CDR3 covers 16 residues. CDR3: CASSFRPTGMNTEAFF. CDR3 nucleotides: TGTGCCAGCAGTTTTCGACCGACAGGCATGAACACTGAAGCTTTCTTT.

This clonotype was detected only a few times. The chain joins TRBV2 to TRBJ2-2; 9 bases align to TRBD1. V was pared by 5 bases and J by 3 bases, with 4 bases of the junction left unmatched. Germline-derived CDR1 and CDR2 are SNHLY and FYNNEI. The CDR3 runs 15 residues. The DNA of the CDR3 is TGTGCCAGCAGTAGGACAGGGGTGGACACCGGGGAGCTGTTTTTT. Its protein product is CASSRTGVDTGELFF.

V and J are TRBV12-3 or TRBV12-4 and TRBJ2-2, with D unresolved. Trimming stripped 2 bases from V and 5 bases from J, with 9 bases between. This CDR3 is built from 14 residues. This CDR3 is CASSLLRRTGELFF. In DNA form, the CDR3 reads TGTGCCAGCAGTTTATTGAGGAGAACCGGGGAGCTGTTTTTT.